The clone carrying this T cell receptor beta chain has just a few counts. The sample originates from a study of early T cells in non-severe SARS-CoV-2 infection. Individual cDNA molecules were tagged with unique molecular identifiers. From the 5' RACE reads, TCRdb called clonotypes with MiXCR, one entry per CDR3 protein. The sample lists 56,000 or so distinct CDR3 sequences, roughly 16% occurring once. This TCR was sampled from an adult who was a healthcare worker with PCR-confirmed SARS-CoV-2 infection or an uninfected control (not recorded which). The starting material was whole blood, obtained at baseline.

The CDR3 sequence: CASSLVGAAPNEKLFF. The DNA for the CDR3 is TGTGCCAGCAGTTTAGTAGGGGCCGCCCCTAATGAAAAACTGTTTTTT. The chain couples TRBV28 to TRBJ1-4; possible D gene TRBD1, 5 bases. The germline V gene has CDR1 MDHEN and CDR2 SYDVKM. Trimming removed 2 bases at V and 3 bases at J, with 13 bases between. The CDR3 is 16 residues long.